The present TCR beta chain was sequenced within a study of post-analysis software for immune sequencing data. TCR beta cDNA libraries had unique molecular identifiers. TCRdb processed the PCR reads anew with MiXCR; each CDR3 protein has one entry. The sample shows under 200,000 distinct CDR3 sequences, 35% to 40% of them seen only once. The CDR3 has 16 amino acids. Germline V CDR1 and CDR2: SGHRS, YFSETQ. V was pared by 4 bases and J by 1 base, with 15 bases between. The source of this sequence is a girl aged 5-17 years with multiple sclerosis. The J gene is TRBJ2-1, the V gene TRBV5-1; D may match TRBD1 or TRBD2 (7 bases each). The sequenced sample was blood, obtained after autologous hematopoietic stem cell transplantation. CDR3 sequence reads: CASSPQAGQSYNEQFF. CDR3 nucleotide sequence: TGCGCCAGCAGCCCCCAAGCGGGACAGTCCTACAATGAGCAGTTCTTC.